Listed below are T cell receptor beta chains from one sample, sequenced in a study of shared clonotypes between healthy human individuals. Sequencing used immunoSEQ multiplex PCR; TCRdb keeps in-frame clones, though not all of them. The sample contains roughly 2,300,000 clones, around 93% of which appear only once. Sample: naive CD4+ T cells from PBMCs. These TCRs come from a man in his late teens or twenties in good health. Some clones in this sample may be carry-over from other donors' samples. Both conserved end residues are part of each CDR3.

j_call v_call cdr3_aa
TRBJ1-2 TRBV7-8 CASSFGEDRRKGHYGYTF
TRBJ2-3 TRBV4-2 CASSRGGESTDTQYF
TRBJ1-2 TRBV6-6 CASSYGQGGGYTF
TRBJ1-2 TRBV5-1 CASSSRTSNYGYTF
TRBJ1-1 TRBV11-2 CASSPGRANTEAFF
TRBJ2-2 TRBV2 CASRTESTGELFF
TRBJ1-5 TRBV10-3 CAISESALKSNQPQHF
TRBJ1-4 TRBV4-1 CASSQITAPGGEKLFF
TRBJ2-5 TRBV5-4 CASSSSGAGWAETQYF
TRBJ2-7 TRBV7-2 CASSSQAGEGYEQYF
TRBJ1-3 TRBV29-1 CSVQAWSSGNTIYF
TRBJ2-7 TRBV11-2 CASSSGSYEQYF
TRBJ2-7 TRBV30 CAWSVKGVSGSLYEQYF
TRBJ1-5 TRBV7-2 CASSWDGSQPQHF
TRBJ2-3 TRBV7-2 CASSFSADTQYF
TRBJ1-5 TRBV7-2 CASSWRGNQPQHF
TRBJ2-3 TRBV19 CASRIGRLGDTDTQYF
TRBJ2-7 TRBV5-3 CARSSATIDRSLSYEQYF
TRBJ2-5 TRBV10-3 CAISSSGSGETQYF
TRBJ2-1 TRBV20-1 CSASGDNEQFF
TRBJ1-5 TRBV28 CASSFRVRGAGQPQHF
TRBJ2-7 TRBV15 CATSREAASSYEQYF
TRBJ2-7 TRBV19 CASSIAGASYEQYF
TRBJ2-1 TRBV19 CASSRREGLFNEQFF
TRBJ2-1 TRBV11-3 CASSPGLAGGRYNEQFF
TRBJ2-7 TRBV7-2 CASSFDRDSYEQYF
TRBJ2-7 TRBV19 CASRGDSYEQYF
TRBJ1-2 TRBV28 CASSFRSGEFYGYTF
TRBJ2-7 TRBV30 CAWSSYGGEQYF
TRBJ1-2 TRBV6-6 CASSPQGYTF
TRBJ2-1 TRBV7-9 CASSAQRGRGNEQFF
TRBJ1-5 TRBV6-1 CASSARQALYSNQPQHF
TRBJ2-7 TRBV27 CASSATGTGVYEQYF
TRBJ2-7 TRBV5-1 CASSLGQVSSYEQYF
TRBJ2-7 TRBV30 CACRKKGGEQYF
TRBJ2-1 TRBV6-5 CASMTNNEQFF
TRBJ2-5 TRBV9 CASSAGTGGETQYF
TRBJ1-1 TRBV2 CASRPPGQGVTEAFF